These T cell receptor beta chains were read from a single sample in a study of blood T cell repertoires in COVID-19. Measured with immunoSEQ multiplex PCR; TCRdb has only the in-frame clones, and not every one. The table lists approximately 160,000 clones, 65% to 80% of them singletons, with about 8.3% in the top ten. The sample taken for sequencing was peripheral blood. These receptor sequences come from a man between 60 and 75 years old with acute or convalescent COVID-19. CDR3s leave out the opening cysteine and the closing phenylalanine or tryptophan.

len: 17
v_gene: TRBV5-1
j_gene: TRBJ2-5
CDR3aa: ASSSTDGALAGVLGTQY

len: 11
v_gene: TRBV10-3
j_gene: TRBJ1-2
CDR3aa: AISPGQDFGYT

len: 13
v_gene: TRBV11-2
j_gene: TRBJ2-7
CDR3aa: ASSSHRGKAYEQY

len: 15
v_gene: TRBV25-1
j_gene: TRBJ1-1
CDR3aa: ASSEASGRGLSSEAF

len: 13
v_gene: TRBV19
j_gene: TRBJ1-1
CDR3aa: ASSIGQSMNTEAF

len: 13
v_gene: TRBV3-1/TRBV3-2
j_gene: TRBJ2-3
CDR3aa: ASSQGLVGADTQY

len: 11
v_gene: TRBV29-1
j_gene: TRBJ1-2
CDR3aa: SVLGQAGDGYT

len: 13
v_gene: TRBV5-1
j_gene: TRBJ2-7
CDR3aa: ASSPAQGPSYEQY

len: 14
v_gene: TRBV3-1/TRBV3-2
j_gene: TRBJ1-3
CDR3aa: ASSPKAGRTGNTIY

len: 14
v_gene: TRBV4-1
j_gene: TRBJ1-2
CDR3aa: ASSQDPDRSNYGYT

len: 12
v_gene: TRBV19
j_gene: TRBJ1-1
CDR3aa: ASNSGGWGTEAF

len: 14
v_gene: TRBV2
j_gene: TRBJ2-7
CDR3aa: ASSGGQGRAGYEQY

len: 11
v_gene: TRBV7-2
j_gene: TRBJ2-7
CDR3aa: ASSLAGGREQY

len: 11
v_gene: TRBV5-6
j_gene: TRBJ1-2
CDR3aa: ASSLSGLYGYT

len: 12
v_gene: TRBV6-2/TRBV6-3
j_gene: TRBJ2-7
CDR3aa: ASSPTQGTYEQY

len: 13
v_gene: TRBV7-9
j_gene: TRBJ1-3
CDR3aa: ASSPTGQAGNTIY

len: 11
v_gene: TRBV12-3/TRBV12-4
j_gene: TRBJ1-1
CDR3aa: ASSRQPNTEAF

len: 14
v_gene: TRBV27
j_gene: TRBJ2-1
CDR3aa: ASSFSAGGYNNEQF

len: 14
v_gene: TRBV5-1
j_gene: TRBJ2-3
CDR3aa: ASSLDSGFAGTTQY

len: 13
v_gene: TRBV18
j_gene: TRBJ2-7
CDR3aa: ASSDRDRGSYEQY

len: 12
v_gene: TRBV19
j_gene: TRBJ2-3
CDR3aa: ASSGLAGADTQY

len: 14
v_gene: TRBV5-4
j_gene: TRBJ1-6
CDR3aa: ASSLDRGINNSPLH

len: 10
v_gene: TRBV29-1
j_gene: TRBJ1-4
CDR3aa: SVQGSNEKLF

len: 14
v_gene: TRBV4-1
j_gene: TRBJ2-7
CDR3aa: ASSQQILRTPYEQY

len: 15
v_gene: TRBV7-2
j_gene: TRBJ2-3
CDR3aa: ASSLQVGLNSADTQY